These 11 T cell receptor beta chains were sequenced from one sample in a study of tumor and adjacent non-tumor tissue in lung cancer. TCRbeta libraries were built with three rounds of nested PCR, modified from ARM-PCR. TCRdb re-called the multiplex PCR reads through MiXCR, storing one row per CDR3 protein. This sample carries approximately 90,000 distinct CDR3 sequences, roughly 70% of them seen once, and the ten largest clones take about 17%. The template was RNA from unsorted bulk tissue. The sample consisted of lung tumor tissue. These receptors originate from a man aged 55 to 70 with non-small cell lung cancer.

Remarks on this clonotype: An end of the junction does not agree with germline; a read error may underlie this. DNA for the CDR3: TGTGCGAGCAGCTTAGGGACACACGGCTACACCTTC. This gives the protein CASSLGTHGYTF. V is TRBV7-9 and J is TRBJ1-2, with D perhaps TRBD1 (6 bases). The CDR3 is 12 amino acids. Germline-derived CDR1 and CDR2 are SEHNR and FQNEAQ (reference sequence).

This clonotype was counted a few times. The chain links TRBV14 to TRBJ1-1; possibly TRBD1 for D (5 bases). V was shortened by 8 bases and J by 4 bases, with 23 bases between the two germline ends. This CDR3 is 16 amino acids long. Germline V gene data show CDR1 as SGHDN and CDR2 as FVKESK. The CDR3 region has the DNA TGTGCCAGCGAAACAGCGGCCGACGGGGGGAGCACTGAAGCTTTCTTT. It specifies CASETAADGGSTEAFF.

This clonotype has a count of ten or more. The rearrangement links TRBV28 to TRBJ2-7; D is possibly TRBD2 (5 bases). V dropped 6 bases and J dropped 7 bases, with 13 bases sitting between them. The CDR3 extends over 12 amino acids. Germline V lookup: CDR1 MDHEN, CDR2 SYDVKM. The CDR3 spells CASSSGEWEQYF. Here the CDR3 DNA reads TGTGCCAGCAGCTCCGGGGAATGGGAGCAGTACTTC.

Concerning this clonotype itself: An end of the junction differs from the germline gene, which may be a read error. This chain links TRBV5-1 with TRBJ2-3; D might be TRBD2 (6 bases). The germline CDR1 and CDR2 sequences are SGHRS and YFSETQ. The length of the CDR3 is 17 residues. CDR3 loop: CGSSLGSAGIRTDTQYF. The CDR3 DNA is TGCGGCAGCAGCTTGGGCTCGGCGGGAATACGCACAGATACGCAGTATTTT.

As for this clonotype: With a much larger clone just one base away, this may be a read error. The V gene is TRBV20-1, the J gene TRBJ1-1, with a possible D match to TRBD1 (6 bases). The length of the CDR3 is 15 residues. Germline V gives CDR1 DFQATT, CDR2 SNEGSKA (reference sequence). Trimming stripped 7 bases from V and 0 bases from J, with 18 bases between. This chain's CDR3 is CSVKPFGQMNTEAFF. CDR3 DNA: TGCAGTGTTAAACCCTTCGGACAGATGAACACTGAAGCTTTCTTT.

The chain recombines TRBV6-1 with TRBJ1-1, with D possibly being TRBD1 (5 bases). The V gene lost 11 bases and the J gene lost 0 bases, with 22 bases spanning the gap. Looked up from germline, CDR1 is MNHNS and CDR2 is SASEGT. This CDR3 is 16 amino acids long. The CDR3 protein is CAGSEQLGAMNTEAFF. In DNA form, the CDR3 reads TGTGCCGGTAGTGAGCAGTTAGGGGCCATGAACACTGAAGCTTTCTTT.

This clonotype was detected ten times or more. This rearrangement joins TRBV12-3 or TRBV12-4 to TRBJ1-5, with 7 bases matching TRBD1. This CDR3 is built from 15 residues. The V gene end was trimmed by 5 bases and the J gene end by 1 base; junction bases not matched to a gene: 5. This chain's CDR3 is CASSPQGQSNQPQHF. The CDR3 nucleotides are TGTGCCAGCAGTCCACAGGGGCAAAGCAATCAGCCCCAGCATTTT.

This clonotype was recorded many times. V is TRBV4-1 and J is TRBJ2-2; 10 bases line up with TRBD2. With V trimmed by 1 base and J by 7 bases, 6 bases remained unmatched. The CDR3 length is 16 residues. Germline values: CDR1 MGHRA, CDR2 YSYEKL. DNA for the CDR3: TGCGCCAGCAGCCAAGTCAGCGGGGGGGCTAACGGGGAGCTGTTTTTT. It translates to CASSQVSGGANGELFF.

This clonotype appeared once. V and J are TRBV12-3 or TRBV12-4 and TRBJ1-5; possible D gene TRBD1, 5 bases. V was clipped by 6 bases and J by 0 bases, with 15 bases between them. This CDR3 region has 16 residues. As DNA, the CDR3 is TGTGCCAGCAGATCTGGGGTGGGGGATAGCAATCAGCCCCAGCATTTT. It codes for CASRSGVGDSNQPQHF.

Remarks on this clonotype: This may arise from a read error, as a much more abundant clone is one base away. The chain carries TRBV7-8 and TRBJ1-1; D call uncertain. Germline CDR1 is SGHVS and CDR2 is FQNEAQ. The CDR3 covers 18 residues. CDR3 residues: CANSLALGTEFSNTEAFF. The DNA for the CDR3 is TGTGCCAACAGCTTAGCTTTGGGTACCGAGTTTTCGAACACTGAAGCTTTCTTT.

The rearrangement joins TRBV18 to TRBJ2-1; TRBD2 matches 11 bases. The CDR3 has 16 amino acids. Germline trimming cut 0 bases from V and 7 bases from J; bases unmatched to any gene: 5. Germline V lookup: CDR1 KGHSH, CDR2 LQKENI. The CDR3 protein is CASSPPLAGGLNEQFF. Here the CDR3 DNA reads TGTGCCAGCTCACCACCGTTAGCGGGAGGGCTAAATGAGCAGTTCTTC.